Here is one T cell receptor beta chain with its context. It lacks a known antigen. Base qualities are missing; no much larger clone stands one base away. CDR1 and CDR2 were assigned from the germline V gene (reference sequence) as LNHNV and YYDKDF. From V the trimming removes 4 bases and from J it removes 6 bases, while the gene matches leave 6 bases of the junction unaccounted for. There are 14 amino acids in the CDR3, from cysteine to phenylalanine inclusive. The kept DNA is CDR3 alone, 42 bases in frame from the first base. In total, just over 650 healthy bone marrow donors made up the cohort. At the time of sampling, all cohort members were nominally healthy, though unrecorded immune exposures were likely present. The donor was CMV seropositive and was included in the group of approximately 310 seropositive cohort members. Every donor gave a peripheral blood sample, and the peripheral blood mononuclear cells from that sample were used for TCR beta sequencing. Genomic DNA extraction from the blood cell samples was performed with the Qiagen DNeasy Blood Extraction Kit.

This sample was included in a study of cytomegalovirus exposure and HLA in healthy donors (TCRdb year 2017). Looking at the study overall: In an earlier analysis of roughly 590 of the donors, 276 Gb of sequence data and 90 million to 120 million unique TCR beta sequences from roughly 200 million T cells were reported. The genetic ancestry cluster associated with self-reported Caucasian donors included 81% of the approximately 410 genotyped donors. A later analysis re-analyzed previously published TCR beta repertoires from 666 donors and added high-resolution HLA genotyping to study TCR occurrence patterns. High-throughput TCR immunosequencing, statistical association of individual TCRs with disease status, and machine learning were combined to predict cytomegalovirus infection status. The later analysis used no new phenotypic data to find candidate immune exposures, relying instead on TCR beta sequences and their occurrence across donors. Genome-wide SNP genotypes for about 65% of the roughly 670 donors were used in a later genetic analysis, which treated that subset as a discovery cohort. Besides the first cohort of about 730 subjects, a separate validation cohort made up of roughly 120 different subjects was used. Several DR-DQ haplotypes were treated as single units for association and clustering because of strong linkage in the cohort. The study aimed to test whether cataloging public T cell receptors could reveal signatures of past pathogen exposure. In an earlier analysis of more than 550 of the donors, high-throughput TCR beta sequencing was used to judge whether each TCR beta V gene segment behaved as functional or pseudogenic. Using immunosequencing, the study profiled T cell repertoires from around 670 subjects and related those repertoires to cytomegalovirus serostatus. Among roughly 400 genotyped donors of the cohort, an average of 235,054 unique TCR beta nucleotide sequences were sequenced per donor, around 18% of them non-productive. All discovery cohort repertoires had been generated using a single sequencing platform. The number of donors typed differed by locus, with 629-630 for A, B, C, DRB1 and DQB1, roughly 520 for DQA1, 600 to 610 for DPA1, and around 450 for DPB1. Donor age, sex, ethnicity and CMV serostatus were compiled together with the repertoire data. Approximately 300 gigabases of sequencing data and 70 million to 100 million unique TCR sequences made up an early release that covered roughly 670 HLA-typed donors. HLA typing covered class I and class II loci at four-digit resolution. What the work shows at the level of the full study, not this receptor alone: Assigning TCR associations to individual alleles was difficult when HLA alleles, especially DR and DQ, strongly co-occurred. The study gave a list of more than 150 TCR beta chains associated with cytomegalovirus. An association between a missense DCLRE1C variant and V-gene and J-gene trimming of TCR beta chains was found in a later genetic analysis and replicated in an independent cohort. The classifier was reported to diagnose cytomegalovirus status with high specificity and sensitivity in both the original and validation cohorts. In a later analysis, most CMV-associated TCR beta chains were found to appear HLA-restricted, with HLA associations seemingly driven largely by CMV exposure. In a later analysis, HLA-associated TCR beta chains showed more clonal expansion and lower generation probabilities than non-associated chains that were equally common. Roughly uniform sequencing depth across donors was assumed in presence/absence analyses, although this assumption may not hold. A later analysis reported that several top co-occurrence clusters appeared linked to parvovirus B19, influenza, CMV and Epstein-Barr virus. A cluster of highly shared sequence variants was judged likely to represent a technical artifact of the sequencing pipeline. Linkage disequilibrium might explain the correlated functional status among segregating V segments, but an unknown experimental factor could not be excluded. A later genetic analysis reported fewer N-insertions in productive TCRs among donors in an Asian-associated ancestry cluster than the approximately 670-donor mean. It was suggested by the authors that the approach could potentially be generalized to other disease states and immunological phenotypes. Only TCR beta chains were sequenced in this cohort, and the absence of alpha or paired-chain data limited detectable features. The earlier analysis of some 540 of the donors excluded approximately 15 rarely observed V segments, including chromosome 9 orphons, because counts were too low. A further reported finding was that TCR beta sequences accurately predicted the HLA-A and HLA-B alleles for most subjects in the first cohort. Three of the identified cytomegalovirus-associated TCR beta chains were confirmed in vitro to be specific for cytomegalovirus antigens. HLA typing was unavailable for some donors at each locus, so association tests used only the typed subset. According to a later analysis, TCR association rates differed among HLA loci, with DRB1 alleles showing the most associated TCRs and HLA-C alleles showing the fewest. Some IMGT-functional V segments, including TRBV6-2 and TRBV6-3, could not be distinguished by the 87-base-pair reads and were therefore excluded. An earlier analysis of approximately 500 of the donors showed that most TCR beta V segments appeared in productive rearrangements either about 90% or about 30% of the time, which broadly matched IMGT annotations. CMV serostatus was the only immune exposure information available for the cohort. A later analysis associated 16,951 TCR beta sequences with specific HLA alleles at a false discovery rate of 0.05. Most TCR sequences were observed very rarely across donors, whereas some public TCRs were present in many individuals.

Library preparation was by the immunoSEQ multiplex PCR assay. For the multiplex PCR, a mixture combining 60 forward primers for TCR Vbeta segments and 13 reverse primers for TCR Jbeta segments was used. The CDR3 region of rearranged TCR beta genes was amplified from genomic DNA by a multiplex PCR assay. On the Illumina HiSeq System, the amplified TCR beta libraries were sequenced as 87-base-pair reads. The source study handled its data this way. A later analysis tallied about 77 million unique TCR beta chains across the 666 repertoires, and approximately 12 million of those chains were shared by two or more donors. A nearest-neighbor algorithm error-corrected the raw reads and collapsed the reads into unique sequences, merging closely related sequences to remove PCR and sequencing errors. Alignment of CDR3 sequences to IMGT reference sequences was used to assign V, D and J gene segments. For a sequence to be retained, a match of at least six nucleotides to both a V gene segment and a J gene segment was required. A rearrangement counted as productive if the CDR3 had no stop codons and remained in frame with V and J, and every other rearrangement counted as non-productive. Following IMGT convention, CDR3 was defined as the stretch from the second conserved V-encoded cysteine to the conserved J-encoded phenylalanine. In an earlier analysis of roughly 580 of the donors, sequences lacking an unambiguous match to a single V gene segment were excluded. An earlier analysis of almost 600 of the donors classified V segments as functional when productive rearrangements were above 56.7% and as segregating when the standard deviation between donors was above 5%. To diagnose cytomegalovirus status from the catalog of TCR beta chain sequences, a statistical classification framework was built. A later analysis assigned V and J genes by comparing TCR nucleotide sequences with IMGT/GENE-DB human TR gene sequences. Using the TCRdist pipeline, a later analysis assigned CDR3 sequences along with most-parsimonious VDJ recombination scenarios. In a later analysis, each TCR beta chain was defined by its CDR3 amino acid sequence together with its V-gene family, and reads without a unique V-gene family were excluded. As a way to deal with suspected cross-contamination and a sequencing artifact, a later analysis dropped roughly 620 nucleotide sequences that were highly shared and had low generation probability. A later analysis calculated a clonal expansion index for each public chain from normalized within-repertoire ranks of inferred template counts. A later analysis computed generation probabilities with a VDJ recombination model fitted to out-of-frame rearrangements, and checked the results against IGoR. In a later analysis, TCR-TCR, TCR-HLA and TCR-CMV co-occurrence was scored with hypergeometric tests, and a repertoire-size bias correction was applied to TCR pairs. A later analysis estimated false discovery rates by permuting HLA or CMV assignments 20 times. In a later analysis, co-occurring TCRs were grouped using DBSCAN, with TCRdist sequence similarity added in when clustering inside HLA-allele-positive subsets. Co-occurrence clustering excluded repertoires with fewer than 30,000 or more than 120,000 public chains, plus five with anomalous nucleotide sharing. TCRdb stores this immuneACCESS table with in-frame sequences only. Part of the clones is absent; in the studies checked, under half of the shortfall reflects unresolved V genes, and no reason is known for the rest. V, J and clone size are those of that table, while D and trimming were read from the DNA. The sample includes 150,000 or so clones, with 82% observed a single time. The ten most abundant clones make up around 7% of the sample.

Material for sequencing was PBMCs. The clonotype originates from a woman aged 45-59 years in good health and CMV-seropositive. This sequence uses TRBV15 and TRBJ2-1, and TRBD1 aligns with 7 junction nucleotides. Read as DNA, the sequence is TGTGCCACCAGCAAAGTGAGGACAGGCAATGAGCAGTTCTTC. It codes for CATSKVRTGNEQFF.